A selection of T cell receptor beta chains follows, all from one sample in a study of shared clonotypes between healthy human individuals. Clones were sequenced by immunoSEQ multiplex PCR, and TCRdb holds only the in-frame ones, with some missing. Of under 1,900,000 clones listed, approximately 98.5% are singletons. The sample was naive CD4+ T cells sorted from blood. The receptors were gathered from a man aged 25 to 40 in good health. CDR3s include the opening cysteine and the closing phenylalanine or tryptophan. The D gene is left open where the match is weak. Expanded clones are given a class, and other clones once, few, many or no size at all.

J gene | clone size | D gene | V gene | CDR3 protein | CDR3 DNA
TRBJ2-5 | NA | NA | TRBV9 | CASSLFDAGIETQYF | TGTGCCAGCAGCCTCTTCGATGCGGGAATAGAGACCCAGTACTTC
TRBJ2-1 | NA | NA | TRBV14 | CASSRLTANNEQFF | TGTGCCAGCAGCCGCCTTACAGCGAACAATGAGCAGTTCTTC
TRBJ2-7 | NA | TRBD1 | TRBV27 | CASSTRTGLSYEQYF | TGTGCCAGCAGTACCCGGACAGGTCTGTCCTACGAGCAGTACTTC
TRBJ1-4 | NA | NA | TRBV19 | CASSIQGPNEKLFF | TGTGCCAGTAGTATACAGGGGCCCAATGAAAAACTGTTTTTT
TRBJ2-5 | NA | NA | TRBV18 | CASSPPSGSPETQYF | TGTGCCAGCTCACCACCCTCGGGGAGCCCCGAGACCCAGTACTTC
TRBJ2-7 | NA | NA | TRBV5-6 | CASALVGGPIAYEQYF | TGTGCCAGCGCCCTGGTGGGGGGACCGATAGCCTACGAGCAGTACTTC
TRBJ2-1 | NA | TRBD1 | TRBV5-4 | CASSLVKGQYNEQFF | TGTGCCAGCAGCTTGGTTAAGGGACAGTACAATGAGCAGTTCTTC
TRBJ2-1 | once | TRBD2 | TRBV5-1 | CASSLDPAGGPNEQFF | TGCGCCAGCAGCTTGGATCCAGCGGGAGGGCCCAATGAGCAGTTCTTC
TRBJ2-3 | NA | NA | TRBV5-1 | CASSRRPADTQYF | TGCGCCAGCAGCAGACGTCCCGCAGATACGCAGTATTTT
TRBJ2-5 | NA | NA | TRBV19 | CASSIARAETQYF | TGTGCCAGTAGTATAGCCAGGGCTGAGACCCAGTACTTC
TRBJ2-2 | NA | NA | TRBV9 | CASSVLSPGELFF | TGTGCCAGCAGCGTGCTATCCCCGGGGGAGCTGTTTTTT
TRBJ2-7 | NA | NA | TRBV7-8 | CASSLRRDSPYEQYF | TGTGCCAGCAGCTTACGGCGGGACAGTCCCTACGAGCAGTACTTC
TRBJ2-2 | NA | NA | TRBV7-3 | CASSPAGYTGELFF | TGTGCCAGCAGCCCTGCGGGTTACACCGGGGAGCTGTTTTTT
TRBJ2-2 | NA | NA | TRBV7-2 | CASSLFRSAGLVRTGELFF | TGTGCCAGCAGCTTATTCAGGAGTGCGGGGTTGGTTAGGACCGGGGAGCTGTTTTTT
TRBJ2-1 | NA | TRBD2 | TRBV5-5 | CASSLATSPFEQFF | TGTGCCAGCAGCTTGGCGACTAGCCCTTTTGAGCAGTTCTTC
TRBJ2-7 | NA | NA | TRBV2 | CASDFPGIYEQYF | TGTGCCAGCGATTTCCCGGGAATCTACGAGCAGTACTTC
TRBJ2-1 | NA | NA | TRBV6-6 | CASSYSGQTNEQFF | TGTGCCAGCAGTTACTCGGGGCAAACCAATGAGCAGTTCTTC
TRBJ2-7 | NA | NA | TRBV4-1 | CASSQNLKPYEQYF | TGCGCCAGCAGCCAAAATCTGAAGCCCTACGAGCAGTACTTC
TRBJ2-7 | NA | TRBD1 | TRBV29-1 | CSVDGWGTGAYEQYF | TGCAGCGTTGACGGGTGGGGGACAGGGGCCTACGAGCAGTACTTC
TRBJ2-3 | NA | NA | TRBV6-1 | CASSGVKVTDTQYF | TGTGCCAGCAGCGGGGTAAAGGTCACAGATACGCAGTATTTT
TRBJ1-5 | NA | TRBD1 | TRBV10-3 | CAISESRQGGQPQHF | TGTGCCATCAGTGAATCCCGACAGGGTGGTCAGCCCCAGCATTTT
TRBJ1-5 | NA | NA | TRBV7-2 | CASSLEGDQPQHF | TGTGCCAGCAGCTTAGAGGGGGATCAGCCCCAGCATTTT
TRBJ2-3 | NA | NA | TRBV25-1 | CASTHTRGAVDTQYF | TGTGCCAGCACCCATACCCGGGGGGCGGTAGATACGCAGTATTTT
TRBJ1-1 | NA | NA | TRBV25-1 | CASSDSKTGNTEAFF | TGTGCCAGCAGTGATTCCAAGACAGGTAACACTGAAGCTTTCTTT
TRBJ1-3 | NA | NA | TRBV5-1 | CASSLDPLEVSGNTIYF | TGCGCCAGCAGCTTGGACCCCCTCGAGGTCTCTGGAAACACCATATATTTT
TRBJ2-3 | NA | TRBD1 | TRBV29-1 | CSALKDRGSDTQYF | TGCAGCGCCCTCAAGGACAGGGGTTCAGATACGCAGTATTTT
TRBJ2-7 | NA | TRBD2 | TRBV18 | CASSPRASGRVTYEQYF | TGTGCCAGCTCACCGAGGGCCAGCGGGAGGGTGACCTACGAGCAGTACTTC
TRBJ2-7 | NA | NA | TRBV5-1 | CASSLGVGGSYEQYF | TGCGCCAGCAGCTTGGGGGTAGGGGGATCCTACGAGCAGTACTTC
TRBJ2-7 | NA | NA | TRBV4-1 | CASSQVGQPYEQYF | TGCGCCAGCAGCCAAGTCGGCCAGCCGTACGAGCAGTACTTC
TRBJ2-3 | once | TRBD2 | TRBV14 | CASSQDRLAGWGDTQYF | TGTGCCAGCAGCCAAGACCGACTAGCGGGATGGGGGGATACGCAGTATTTT
TRBJ2-2 | NA | NA | TRBV27 | CASRGGEANTGELFF | TGTGCCAGCAGAGGGGGAGAGGCGAACACCGGGGAGCTGTTTTTT
TRBJ2-2 | NA | TRBD1 | TRBV5-1 | CASTDRAAPTGELFF | TGCGCCAGCACCGACAGGGCCGCCCCCACCGGGGAGCTGTTTTTT